The rows below give T cell receptor beta chains drawn from one sample of a study of cytomegalovirus exposure and HLA in healthy donors. Method: immunoSEQ multiplex PCR; TCRdb's copy keeps in-frame clones and lacks some. The data hold 150,000 to 200,000 clones, with more than 60% observed a single time. Sequencing was carried out using PBMCs. The receptors come from a man between 18 and 29 years old in good health and CMV-seropositive. Each CDR3 is given with its conserved first and last residue. Each record gives: V gene, J gene, CDR3 protein.

V gene: TRBV30; J gene: TRBJ1-4; CDR3 protein: CAWSEGATNEKLFF
V gene: TRBV7-9; J gene: TRBJ1-1; CDR3 protein: CASSLVGVGTEAFF
V gene: TRBV2; J gene: TRBJ2-2; CDR3 protein: CASSGTGFGPGELFF
V gene: TRBV28; J gene: TRBJ2-5; CDR3 protein: CASSPQAGGPSVQETQYF
V gene: TRBV7-9; J gene: TRBJ1-4; CDR3 protein: CASSLGRQGGEKLFF
V gene: TRBV6-6; J gene: TRBJ2-2; CDR3 protein: CASVRTGTGELFF
V gene: TRBV20-1; J gene: TRBJ2-1; CDR3 protein: CSATGLLQQFF
V gene: TRBV6-5; J gene: TRBJ1-2; CDR3 protein: CASSSPRETLYGYTF
V gene: TRBV2; J gene: TRBJ1-2; CDR3 protein: CATGQGPYSGYTF
V gene: TRBV20-1; J gene: TRBJ2-1; CDR3 protein: CSASFSDEQFF
V gene: TRBV6-5; J gene: TRBJ2-5; CDR3 protein: CASSYTSGKETQYF
V gene: TRBV6-5; J gene: TRBJ1-2; CDR3 protein: CASTKRTGQYGYTF
V gene: TRBV28; J gene: TRBJ2-1; CDR3 protein: CASSPYRASGYNEQFF
V gene: TRBV30; J gene: TRBJ2-1; CDR3 protein: CAWSGGTAFGNEQFF
V gene: TRBV19; J gene: TRBJ1-4; CDR3 protein: CASRPQGSVNEKLFF